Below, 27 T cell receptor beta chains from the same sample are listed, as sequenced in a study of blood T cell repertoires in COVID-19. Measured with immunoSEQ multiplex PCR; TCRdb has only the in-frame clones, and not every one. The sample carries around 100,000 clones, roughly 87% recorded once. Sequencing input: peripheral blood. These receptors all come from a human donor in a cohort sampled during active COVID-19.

CDR3 coding DNA: TGTGCCAGTAGTTCCGGGGTCCTCGTCTCCTACGAGCAGTACTTC. This gives the protein CASSSGVLVSYEQYF. The chain couples TRBV19 to TRBJ2-7; possible D gene TRBD2, 5 bases. This CDR3 contains 15 residues. V shed 5 bases and J shed 0 bases, with 14 bases lying between them. Germline V gives CDR1 LNHDA, CDR2 SQIVND (reference sequence).

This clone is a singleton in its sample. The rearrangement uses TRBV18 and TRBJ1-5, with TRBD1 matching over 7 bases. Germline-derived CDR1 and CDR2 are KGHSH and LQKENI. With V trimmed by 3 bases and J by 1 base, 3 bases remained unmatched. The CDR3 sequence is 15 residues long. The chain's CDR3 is CASSPDRASNQPQHF. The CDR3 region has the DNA TGTGCCAGCTCACCCGACAGGGCAAGCAATCAGCCCCAGCATTTT.

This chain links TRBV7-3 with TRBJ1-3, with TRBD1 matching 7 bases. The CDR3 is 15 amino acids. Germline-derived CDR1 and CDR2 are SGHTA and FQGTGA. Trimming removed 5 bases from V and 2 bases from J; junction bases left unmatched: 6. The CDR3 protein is CASSASTGAGNTIYF. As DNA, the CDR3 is TGTGCCAGCAGCGCTTCAACAGGGGCTGGAAACACCATATATTTT.

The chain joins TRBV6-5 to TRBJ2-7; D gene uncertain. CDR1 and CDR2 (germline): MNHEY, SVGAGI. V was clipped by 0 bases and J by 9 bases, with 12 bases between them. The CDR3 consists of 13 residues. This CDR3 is CASSYSGSLGQYF. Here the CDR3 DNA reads TGTGCCAGCAGTTACTCCGGATCCCTAGGGCAGTACTTC.

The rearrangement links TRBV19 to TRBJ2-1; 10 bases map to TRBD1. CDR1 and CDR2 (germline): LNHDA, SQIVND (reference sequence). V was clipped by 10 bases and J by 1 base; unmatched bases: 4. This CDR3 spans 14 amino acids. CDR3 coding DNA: TGTGCCACCCCGGGACAGGGGTCCTACAATGAGCAGTTCTTC. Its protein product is CATPGQGSYNEQFF.

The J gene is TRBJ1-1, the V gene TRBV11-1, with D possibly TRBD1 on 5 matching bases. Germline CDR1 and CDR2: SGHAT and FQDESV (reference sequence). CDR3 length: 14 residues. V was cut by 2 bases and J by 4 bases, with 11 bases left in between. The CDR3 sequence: CASSLIQGTTEAFF. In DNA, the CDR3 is TGTGCCAGCAGCTTAATTCAGGGAACCACTGAAGCTTTCTTT.

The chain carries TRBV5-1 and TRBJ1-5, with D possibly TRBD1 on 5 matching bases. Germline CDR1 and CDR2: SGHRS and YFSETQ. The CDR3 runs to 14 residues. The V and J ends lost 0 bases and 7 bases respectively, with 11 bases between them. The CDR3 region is CASSLGGTSQPQHF. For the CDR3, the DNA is TGCGCCAGCAGCTTGGGCGGGACCTCGCAGCCCCAGCATTTT.

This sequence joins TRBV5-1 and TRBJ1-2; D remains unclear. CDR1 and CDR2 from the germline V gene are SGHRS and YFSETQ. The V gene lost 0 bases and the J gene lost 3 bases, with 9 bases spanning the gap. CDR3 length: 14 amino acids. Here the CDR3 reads CASSLASTDYGYTF. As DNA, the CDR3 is TGCGCCAGCAGCTTGGCGAGTACCGACTATGGCTACACCTTC.

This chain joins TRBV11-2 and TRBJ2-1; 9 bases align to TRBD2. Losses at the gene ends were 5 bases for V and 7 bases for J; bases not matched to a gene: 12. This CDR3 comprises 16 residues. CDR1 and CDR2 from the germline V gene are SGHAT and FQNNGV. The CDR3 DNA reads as TGTGCCAGCAGCCCTAGGGGGGCTAGCGGGGAAAATGAGCAGTTCTTC. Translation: CASSPRGASGENEQFF.

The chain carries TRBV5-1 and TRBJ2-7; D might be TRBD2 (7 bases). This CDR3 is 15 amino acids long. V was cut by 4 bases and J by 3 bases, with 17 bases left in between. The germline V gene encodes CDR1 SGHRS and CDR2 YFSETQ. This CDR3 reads CASSATRGGIYEQYF. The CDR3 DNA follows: TGCGCCAGCAGCGCCACCCGCGGGGGCATCTACGAGCAGTACTTC.

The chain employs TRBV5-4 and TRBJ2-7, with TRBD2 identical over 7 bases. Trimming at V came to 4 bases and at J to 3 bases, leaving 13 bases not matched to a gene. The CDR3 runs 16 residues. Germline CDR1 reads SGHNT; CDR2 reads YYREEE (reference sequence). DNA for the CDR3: TGTGCCAGCAGCGCCTGGACCGGGGGGACCTTCTACGAGCAGTACTTC. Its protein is CASSAWTGGTFYEQYF.

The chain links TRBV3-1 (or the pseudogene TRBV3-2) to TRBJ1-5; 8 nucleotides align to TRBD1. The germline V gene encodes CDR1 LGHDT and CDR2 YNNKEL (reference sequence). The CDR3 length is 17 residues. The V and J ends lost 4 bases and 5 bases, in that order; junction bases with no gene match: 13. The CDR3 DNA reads TGTGCCAGCAGCCGAGGAGGACAGGGACGGTTTGATCAGCCCCAGCATTTT. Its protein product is CASSRGGQGRFDQPQHF.

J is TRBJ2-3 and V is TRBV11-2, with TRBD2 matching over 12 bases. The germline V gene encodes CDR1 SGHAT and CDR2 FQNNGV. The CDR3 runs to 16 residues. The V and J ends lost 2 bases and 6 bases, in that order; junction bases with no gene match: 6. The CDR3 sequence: CASSLRLAGGPDTQYF. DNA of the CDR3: TGTGCCAGCAGCTTACGGCTAGCGGGAGGGCCGGATACGCAGTATTTT.

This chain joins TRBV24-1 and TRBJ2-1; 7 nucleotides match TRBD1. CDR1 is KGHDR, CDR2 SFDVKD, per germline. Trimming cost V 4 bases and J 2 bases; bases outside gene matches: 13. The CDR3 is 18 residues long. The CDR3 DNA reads TGTGCCACCAGTGACCAAAAAAGACAGGGCCTTACCTACAATGAGCAGTTCTTC. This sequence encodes CATSDQKRQGLTYNEQFF.

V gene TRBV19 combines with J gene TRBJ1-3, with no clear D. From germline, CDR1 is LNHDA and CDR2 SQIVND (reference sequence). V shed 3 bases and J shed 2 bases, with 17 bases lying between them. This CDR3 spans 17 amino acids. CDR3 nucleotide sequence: TGTGCCAGTAGTATTAAGAGGCTTTCGGGTCCTGGAAACACCATATATTTT. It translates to CASSIKRLSGPGNTIYF.

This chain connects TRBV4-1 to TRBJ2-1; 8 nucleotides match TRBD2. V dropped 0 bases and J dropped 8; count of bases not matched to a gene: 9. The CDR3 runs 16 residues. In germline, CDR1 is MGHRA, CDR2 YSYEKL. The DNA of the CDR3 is TGCGCCAGCAGCCAAGATCCCCAGCGGGAGAGCTATGAGCAGTTCTTC. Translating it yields CASSQDPQRESYEQFF.

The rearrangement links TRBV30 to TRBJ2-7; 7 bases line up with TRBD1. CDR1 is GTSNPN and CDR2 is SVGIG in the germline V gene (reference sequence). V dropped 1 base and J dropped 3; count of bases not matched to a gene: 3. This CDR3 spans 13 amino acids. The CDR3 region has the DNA TGTGCCTGGAGTGCGGGGACAGACTACGAGCAGTACTTC. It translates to CAWSAGTDYEQYF.

CDR3 in DNA: TGTGCCAGCAGCCCGGCCCACCGGGGAAGAGGACCCCAGCATTTT. This encodes CASSPAHRGRGPQHF. This rearrangement joins TRBV5-8 to TRBJ1-5; no firm D call. Germline CDR1 is SGHTS and CDR2 is YDEGEE. The CDR3 covers 15 residues. V gave up 4 bases and J gave up 10 bases, with 21 bases separating them.

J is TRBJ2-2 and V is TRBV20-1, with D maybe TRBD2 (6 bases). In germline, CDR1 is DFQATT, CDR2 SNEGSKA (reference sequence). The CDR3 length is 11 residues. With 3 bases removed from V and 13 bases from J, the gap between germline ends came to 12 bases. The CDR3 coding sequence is TGCAGTGCTAGCGGGGGTACCGGGCTGTTTTTT. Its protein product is CSASGGTGLFF.

The CDR3 is CASSISAGIQETQYF. The CDR3 bases are TGTGCCAGTAGTATTTCGGCGGGGATCCAAGAGACCCAGTACTTC. The V and J genes are TRBV19 and TRBJ2-5; the D gene is possibly TRBD2 (6 bases). V lost 3 bases, J lost 1 base, and 12 bases lay in between. The germline gives CDR1 LNHDA, CDR2 SQIVND (reference sequence). This CDR3 has 15 residues.

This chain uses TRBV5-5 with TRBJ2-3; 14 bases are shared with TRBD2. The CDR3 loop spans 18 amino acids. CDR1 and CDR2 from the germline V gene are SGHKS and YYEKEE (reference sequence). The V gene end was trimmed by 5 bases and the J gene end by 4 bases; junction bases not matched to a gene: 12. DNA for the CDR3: TGTGCCAGCAGTGGGACTAGCGGGGGTTATGAGATGGCAGATACGCAGTATTTT. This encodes CASSGTSGGYEMADTQYF.

This CDR3 reads CASRYRQTAYEQYF. CDR3 nucleotide sequence: TGTGCCAGCAGGTACAGACAGACAGCCTACGAGCAGTACTTC. The gene calls are TRBV27 and TRBJ2-7, with TRBD1 as a possible D gene (5 bases). The V and J ends lost 6 bases and 2 bases respectively, with 14 bases between them. This CDR3 is 14 amino acids long. Germline V gives CDR1 MNHEY, CDR2 SMNVEV (reference sequence).

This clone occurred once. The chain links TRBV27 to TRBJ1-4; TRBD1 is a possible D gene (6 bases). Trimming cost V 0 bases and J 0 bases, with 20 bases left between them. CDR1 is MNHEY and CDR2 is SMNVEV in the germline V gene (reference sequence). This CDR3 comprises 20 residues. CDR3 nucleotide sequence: TGTGCCAGCAGTTTATCCCCCCAGCAGGACAGCTACTCAACTAATGAAAAACTGTTTTTT. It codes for CASSLSPQQDSYSTNEKLFF.

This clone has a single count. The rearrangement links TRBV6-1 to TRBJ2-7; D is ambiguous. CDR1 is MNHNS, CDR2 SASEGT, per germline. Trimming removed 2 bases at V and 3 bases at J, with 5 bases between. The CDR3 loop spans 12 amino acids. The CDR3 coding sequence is TGTGCCAGCAGTGAAACCAGCTACGAGCAGTACTTC. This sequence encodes CASSETSYEQYF.

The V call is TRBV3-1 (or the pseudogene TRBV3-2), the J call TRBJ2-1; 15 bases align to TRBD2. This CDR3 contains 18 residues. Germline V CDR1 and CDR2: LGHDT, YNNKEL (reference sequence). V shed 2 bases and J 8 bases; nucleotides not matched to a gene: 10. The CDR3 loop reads CASSQSKLGLAGGHEQFF. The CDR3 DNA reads TGTGCCAGCAGCCAAAGTAAACTGGGACTAGCGGGAGGCCATGAGCAGTTCTTC.

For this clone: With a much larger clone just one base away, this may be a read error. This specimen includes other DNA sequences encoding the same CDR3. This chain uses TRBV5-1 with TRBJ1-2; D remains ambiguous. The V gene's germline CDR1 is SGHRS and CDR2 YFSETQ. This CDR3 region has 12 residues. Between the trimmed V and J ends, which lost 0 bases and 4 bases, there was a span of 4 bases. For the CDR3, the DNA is TGCGCCAGCAGCTTGGACAGCTATGGCTACACCTTC. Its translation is CASSLDSYGYTF.

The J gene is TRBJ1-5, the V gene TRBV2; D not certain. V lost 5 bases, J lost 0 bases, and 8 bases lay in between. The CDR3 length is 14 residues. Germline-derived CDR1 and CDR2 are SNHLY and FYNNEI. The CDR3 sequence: CASSSIYSNQPQHF. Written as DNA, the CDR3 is TGTGCCAGCAGTTCGATCTATAGCAATCAGCCCCAGCATTTT.